These 32 T cell receptor beta chains came from one sample sequenced in a study of blood T cell repertoires in COVID-19. Clones were sequenced by immunoSEQ multiplex PCR, and TCRdb holds only the in-frame ones, with some missing. The table lists around 480,000 clones, 88% of them singletons. The sequenced sample was peripheral blood. Receptors were obtained from a woman between 45 and 60 years old with COVID-19, enrolled during active disease.

The chain employs TRBV27 and TRBJ2-4; 7 bases agree with TRBD2. The CDR3 loop spans 17 amino acids. Trimming removed 6 bases from V and 0 bases from J; junction bases left unmatched: 11. Germline assignment: CDR1 MNHEY and CDR2 SMNVEV (reference sequence). In nucleotides, the CDR3 is TGTGCCAGCAGGGAACTGGGACTACCCCTAGCCAAAAACATTCAGTACTTC. Protein: CASRELGLPLAKNIQYF.

The chain carries TRBV5-6 and TRBJ2-6; D not certain. Trimming pared 6 bases from V and 4 bases from J, leaving 14 bases between. Germline CDR1 and CDR2: SGHDT and YYEEEE. The CDR3 is 15 amino acids. The CDR3 sequence: CASTVRSTGANVLTF. As DNA, the CDR3 is TGTGCCAGCACCGTTAGGAGTACCGGGGCCAACGTCCTGACTTTC. Together with reference TRBV5-6 and TRBJ2-6, the CDR3 gives the full variable domain: DAGVTQSPTHLIKTRGQQVTLRCSPKSGHDTVSWYQQALGQGPQFIFQYYEEEERQRGNFPDRFSGHQFPNYSSELNVNALLLGDSALYLCASTVRSTGANVLTFGAGSRLTVL.

The CDR3 loop reads CASSGMTGGNSPLHF. DNA for the CDR3: TGTGCCAGCAGTGGAATGACAGGGGGAAATTCACCCCTCCACTTT. The chain links TRBV2 to TRBJ1-6; TRBD1 aligns across 9 bases. Unmatched junction bases numbered 5, after V lost 4 bases and J lost 7 bases. The CDR3 has 15 residues. The V gene's germline CDR1 is SNHLY and CDR2 FYNNEI.

The gene calls are TRBV28 and TRBJ1-4; 7 bases line up with TRBD1. V lost 10 bases to trimming and J lost 6 bases; unmatched junction nucleotides: 5. Germline CDR1 MDHEN, CDR2 SYDVKM. The CDR3 is made up of 12 amino acids. Here the CDR3 reads CATDRADEKLFF. CDR3 bases: TGTGCCACAGACAGGGCAGATGAAAAACTGTTTTTT.

The chain uses TRBV6-5 and TRBJ2-3; TRBD2 matches at 12 bases. V lost 4 bases and J lost 8; bases outside the gene matches: 10. Germline assignment: CDR1 MNHEY and CDR2 SVGAGI. CDR3 length: 16 amino acids. CDR3 residues: CASSSITSGGPGTQYF. Written as DNA, the CDR3 is TGTGCCAGCAGTTCCATTACTAGCGGGGGGCCTGGTACGCAGTATTTT.

The CDR3 sequence: CAWRPTSGPTNTDTQYF. As DNA, the CDR3 is TGTGCCTGGAGGCCTACTAGCGGTCCCACCAACACAGATACGCAGTATTTT. This chain connects TRBV30 to TRBJ2-3, with 8 bases lining up with TRBD2. This CDR3 has 17 residues. CDR1 is GTSNPN, CDR2 SVGIG, per germline (reference sequence). The V gene end was trimmed by 3 bases and the J gene end by 2 bases; junction bases not matched to a gene: 13.

This clone has just a few counts. The gene calls are TRBV28 and TRBJ1-2, with 8 bases lining up with TRBD1. The germline V gene encodes CDR1 MDHEN and CDR2 SYDVKM. The V segment lost 5 bases and the J segment 8 bases; nucleotides outside the gene matches: 7. The CDR3 contains 13 residues. The CDR3 DNA sequence: TGTGCCAGCAGTCTGGACAGGGCCTACGGCTACACCTTC. Protein: CASSLDRAYGYTF.

This CDR3 reads CASSFETTLSGSNTQYF. DNA for the CDR3: TGTGCCAGCAGCTTCGAAACAACCCTGAGCGGGTCTAATACGCAGTATTTT. This chain uses TRBV7-9 with TRBJ2-3; D is perhaps TRBD2 (6 bases). Germline V gives CDR1 SEHNR, CDR2 FQNEAQ (reference sequence). The CDR3 is 17 residues long. The V gene lost 3 bases and the J gene lost 7 bases, with 23 bases spanning the gap.

The chain has TRBV30 and TRBJ2-1; D gene uncertain. CDR1 is GTSNPN and CDR2 is SVGIG in the germline V gene (reference sequence). The CDR3 totals 11 residues. V lost 3 bases and J 4 bases, leaving 4 bases between the germline ends. The CDR3 DNA reads TGTGCCTGGAGAGAGTACAATGAGCAGTTCTTC. Encoded protein: CAWREYNEQFF.

This chain joins TRBV27 and TRBJ1-4; a possible D gene is TRBD1 (5 bases). The CDR3 sequence is 17 residues long. The V and J ends lost 3 bases and 3 bases respectively, with 17 bases between them. CDR1 is MNHEY, CDR2 SMNVEV, per germline (reference sequence). This CDR3 reads CASSLGLPTVSNEKLFF. The DNA for the CDR3 is TGTGCCAGCAGTTTGGGGTTACCGACAGTTTCTAATGAAAAACTGTTTTTT.

This sequence joins TRBV29-1 and TRBJ1-1; tentative D call: TRBD1 (5 bases). The germline CDR1 and CDR2 sequences are SQVTM and ANQGSEA. Trimming cost V 7 bases and J 1 base, with 16 bases left between them. There are 14 residues in the CDR3. CDR3 in DNA: TGCAGCGCCTTGGGGGGACCCTCGAACACTGAAGCTTTCTTT. Protein: CSALGGPSNTEAFF.

V usage is TRBV6-1 and J usage is TRBJ2-1, with D possibly matching TRBD1 (6 bases). Trimming shortened V by 3 bases and J by 7 bases, and 10 bases separated the two germline ends. Germline loops: CDR1 MNHNS, CDR2 SASEGT. The CDR3 sequence is 13 residues long. The CDR3 spells CASSDRGVNEQFF. The CDR3 region has the DNA TGTGCCAGCAGTGACAGGGGAGTAAATGAGCAGTTCTTC.

This chain uses TRBV6-4 with TRBJ2-1; 7 positions match TRBD1. After removal of 4 bases from V and 7 bases from J, the junction contained 7 bases not matched to a gene. The CDR3 totals 14 residues. Looked up from germline, CDR1 is MRHNA and CDR2 is SNTAGT. As DNA, the CDR3 is TGTGCCAGCAGTGCGGACAGGTTGGGGAATGAGCAGTTCTTC. This gives the protein CASSADRLGNEQFF.

The rearrangement joins TRBV28 to TRBJ1-2; 7 nucleotides match TRBD1. V lost 3 bases, J lost 2 bases, and 9 bases stayed unmatched. Per germline, CDR1 MDHEN and CDR2 SYDVKM. The CDR3 has 16 amino acids. In nucleotides, the CDR3 is TGTGCCAGCAGTTTTTGGACGGACAGGTCAAACTATGGCTACACCTTC. Protein: CASSFWTDRSNYGYTF.

The chain links TRBV25-1 to TRBJ1-4; D is ambiguous. V lost 3 bases and J 7 bases, leaving 9 bases between the germline ends. In germline, CDR1 is MGHDK, CDR2 SYGVNS. This CDR3 is built from 13 residues. In DNA, the CDR3 is TGTGCCAGCAGTGACGTGTCCGGTGAAAAACTGTTTTTT. It yields the protein CASSDVSGEKLFF.

The chain joins TRBV5-1 to TRBJ1-1; no reliable D call. This CDR3 contains 15 residues. The germline CDR1 and CDR2 sequences are SGHRS and YFSETQ. With 4 bases removed from V and 2 bases from J, the gap between germline ends came to 15 bases. CDR3 in amino acids: CASSRTASLNTEAFF. The CDR3, as DNA: TGCGCCAGCAGCCGCACAGCCTCCCTTAACACTGAAGCTTTCTTT.

V gene TRBV19 combines with J gene TRBJ1-3; D perhaps matches TRBD1 (6 bases). Germline-derived CDR1 and CDR2 are LNHDA and SQIVND (reference sequence). The CDR3 has 14 residues. V lost 8 bases and J lost 0, with 11 bases in between. For the CDR3, the DNA is TGTGCCAGTGGACAGCCTTTCTCTGGAAACACCATATATTTT. Its protein product is CASGQPFSGNTIYF. Based on the CDR3 plus reference TRBV19 and TRBJ1-3, the full variable domain is DGGITQSPKYLFRKEGQNVTLSCEQNLNHDAMYWYRQDPGQGLRLIYYSQIVNDFQKGDIAEGYSVSREKKESFPLTVTSAQKNPTAFYLCASGQPFSGNTIYFGEGSWLTVV.

The chain joins TRBV11-2 to TRBJ1-1; tentative D call: TRBD1 (5 bases). V was shortened by 6 bases and J by 5 bases, with 16 bases between the two germline ends. Germline CDR1 is SGHAT and CDR2 is FQNNGV. This CDR3 has 14 amino acids. CDR3 in DNA: TGTGCCAGCAGGTTTTTGGAGGGGAGGACTGAAGCTTTCTTT. The encoded protein is CASRFLEGRTEAFF.

CDR3: CASSLPGGEQYF. Here the CDR3 DNA reads TGTGCCAGCAGCTTGCCAGGGGGCGAGCAGTACTTC. The V call is TRBV5-6, the J call TRBJ2-7; the match to TRBD1 covers 7 bases. Germline CDR1 reads SGHDT; CDR2 reads YYEEEE. This CDR3 comprises 12 residues. Trimming cost V 1 base and J 6 bases; bases outside gene matches: 1. The full variable domain, in which reference TRBV5-6 and TRBJ2-7 provide the parts outside the CDR3, is DAGVTQSPTHLIKTRGQQVTLRCSPKSGHDTVSWYQQALGQGPQFIFQYYEEEERQRGNFPDRFSGHQFPNYSSELNVNALLLGDSALYLCASSLPGGEQYFGPGTRLTVT.

V and J are TRBV6-5 and TRBJ1-2; 8 nucleotides line up with TRBD1. This CDR3 contains 13 residues. Germline lookup yields CDR1 MNHEY and CDR2 SVGAGI. V dropped 5 bases and J dropped 14; count of bases not matched to a gene: 13. CDR3 bases: TGTGCCAGCAGTAACGGTGCAGGGGGCGGTGGGACCTTC. Its translation: CASSNGAGGGGTF.

V and J are TRBV3-1 (or the pseudogene TRBV3-2) and TRBJ2-1, with unresolved D. Trimming stripped 0 bases from V and 9 bases from J, with 9 bases between. The CDR3 is made up of 13 amino acids. Germline V lookup: CDR1 LGHDT, CDR2 YNNKEL (reference sequence). DNA of the CDR3: TGTGCCAGCAGCCAAGAGTACTCTGGTGAGCAGTTCTTC. It codes for CASSQEYSGEQFF.

The rearrangement uses TRBV5-1 and TRBJ1-1; the match to TRBD1 covers 10 bases. The CDR3 has 15 amino acids. Germline CDR1 reads SGHRS; CDR2 reads YFSETQ. J lost 1 base, V lost 4 bases, and 4 bases had no gene match. The chain's CDR3 is CASSRTGGRNTEAFF. The CDR3 DNA reads as TGCGCCAGCAGCCGGACAGGGGGGAGGAACACTGAAGCTTTCTTT.

The chain employs TRBV27 and TRBJ1-2; TRBD1 matches 7 bases. CDR1 is MNHEY, CDR2 SMNVEV, per germline (reference sequence). The CDR3 is 16 residues long. J lost 4 bases, V lost 5 bases, and 13 bases had no gene match. CDR3: CASSRRLRQGSYGYTF. The CDR3 nucleotides are TGTGCCAGCAGTCGAAGACTGAGACAGGGATCCTATGGCTACACCTTC.

This rearrangement joins TRBV3-1 (or the pseudogene TRBV3-2) to TRBJ2-1; 12 bases match TRBD2. CDR3 length: 21 amino acids. Germline V CDR1 and CDR2: LGHDT, YNNKEL (reference sequence). V lost 0 bases to trimming and J lost 5 bases; unmatched junction nucleotides: 17. CDR3 sequence: CASSQELPRPTSGGDHNEQFF. For the CDR3, the DNA is TGTGCCAGCAGCCAAGAACTCCCGCGGCCGACTAGCGGGGGAGATCACAATGAGCAGTTCTTC.

The genes are TRBV4-2 and TRBJ1-5; tentatively, D is TRBD1 (5 bases). Germline V lookup: CDR1 LGHNA, CDR2 YNFKEQ. Between the trimmed V and J ends, which lost 5 bases and 6 bases, there was a span of 11 bases. The CDR3 is made up of 13 amino acids. CDR3 nucleotide sequence: TGTGCCAGCAGCAGGGGTCCGGGTCAGCCCCAGCATTTT. Translated: CASSRGPGQPQHF.

This sequence joins TRBV19 and TRBJ1-3, with D unresolved. V lost 2 bases and J lost 0, with 8 bases in between. CDR1 and CDR2 (germline): LNHDA, SQIVND (reference sequence). The CDR3 extends over 15 amino acids. CDR3: CASSIYLRSGNTIYF. The CDR3 nucleotides read TGTGCCAGTAGTATATATCTCCGCTCTGGAAACACCATATATTTT.

This clone was observed a few times. This chain links TRBV27 with TRBJ1-1; D not certain. The CDR3 runs 14 residues. Trimming stripped 4 bases from V and 1 base from J, with 10 bases between. Germline V gene lookup returns CDR1 MNHEY and CDR2 SMNVEV (reference sequence). CDR3 nucleotides: TGTGCCAGCAGTTCACAACCGTGGAACACTGAAGCTTTCTTT. It is translated as CASSSQPWNTEAFF.

The CDR3: CASGQGGTEAFF. The CDR3 nucleotides are TGTGCCAGTGGACAGGGGGGCACTGAAGCTTTCTTT. V gene TRBV19 combines with J gene TRBJ1-1, with TRBD1 identical over 10 bases. The V gene's germline CDR1 is LNHDA and CDR2 SQIVND (reference sequence). After removal of 8 bases from V and 4 bases from J, the junction contained 1 base not matched to a gene. This CDR3 has 12 amino acids.

The chain is built from TRBV5-1 and TRBJ1-4, with 10 bases aligning to TRBD1. V trimming: 4 bases; J trimming: 1 base; junction bases outside the gene matches: 10. CDR1 and CDR2 from the germline V gene are SGHRS and YFSETQ. The CDR3 is 18 amino acids. The CDR3 DNA is TGCGCCAGCAGCGACCGGGACAGGGGTCCCCTAACTAATGAAAAACTGTTTTTT. It codes for CASSDRDRGPLTNEKLFF.

This clone was detected once. The chain couples TRBV6-2 or TRBV6-3 to TRBJ2-4; TRBD2 matches at 8 bases. Trimming took 1 base from V and 0 from J; bases not matched to a gene: 8. In germline, CDR1 is MNHEY, CDR2 SVGEGT. The CDR3 is 18 residues long. This CDR3 reads CASSYFAGGGEAKNIQYF. The CDR3 nucleotides are TGTGCCAGCAGTTACTTTGCCGGGGGGGGCGAAGCCAAAAACATTCAGTACTTC.

The genes are TRBV5-1 and TRBJ2-5, with 8 bases identical to TRBD1. The CDR3 is 15 residues long. Germline V gene lookup returns CDR1 SGHRS and CDR2 YFSETQ. The ends lost 3 bases at V and 5 bases at J; junction bases unmatched: 9. For the CDR3, the DNA is TGCGCCAGCAGCTCCCGGTTGTCAGGGGGCGAGACCCAGTACTTC. Protein sequence: CASSSRLSGGETQYF.

The rearrangement links TRBV2 to TRBJ2-7; D is perhaps TRBD1 (6 bases). V lost 6 bases, J lost 9 bases, and 12 bases lay in between. The CDR3 runs 11 residues. From germline, CDR1 is SNHLY and CDR2 FYNNEI. The CDR3 spells CASRPGQRQYF. The CDR3 DNA sequence: TGTGCCAGCAGACCGGGACAAAGGCAGTACTTC.